Listed below are T cell receptor beta chains from one sample, sequenced in a study of human T cells and chemical hapten exposure. TCRdb analysed the RACE reads with MiXCR anew, one entry per CDR3 protein. Of about 380,000 distinct CDR3 sequences listed, 4.5% to 5.5% are singletons. The sequences come from whole blood, collected in connection with sensitization to the hapten diphenylcyclopropenone (DPC). These receptors were obtained from a woman aged 45-59 years with alopecia areata. Some clones in this sample may be carry-over from other donors' samples. CDR3s include the opening cysteine and the closing phenylalanine or tryptophan. Each record gives: clone size, V gene, D gene, J gene, CDR3 length, CDR3 DNA, CDR3 protein. D genes are given only for firm matches. Size values are once, few and many counts, or a class for expanded clones, and some rows have none.

size: NA
V: TRBV7-9
D: TRBD2
J: TRBJ2-1
length: 16
DNA: TGTGCCAGCAGCCCTCTGAGCGGGAGTGATTACAATGAGCAGTTCTTC
CDR3: CASSPLSGSDYNEQFF

size: few
V: TRBV30
D: TRBD2
J: TRBJ2-7
length: 16
DNA: TGTGCCTGGAGTCAAAAGAGGGGGACTAGAGATAACGAGCAGTACTTC
CDR3: CAWSQKRGTRDNEQYF

size: many
V: TRBV29-1
D: NA
J: TRBJ2-7
length: 12
DNA: TGCAGCGCAAAATCGGACACCTACGAGCAGTACTTC
CDR3: CSAKSDTYEQYF

size: many
V: TRBV7-3
D: NA
J: TRBJ2-3
length: 15
DNA: TGTGCCAGCAGCCCGCTCGGGCAGAGCACAGATACGCAGTATTTT
CDR3: CASSPLGQSTDTQYF

size: NA
V: TRBV28
D: NA
J: TRBJ1-2
length: 14
DNA: TGTGCCAGCAAGTCCGGTCCTTTAAACTATGGCTACACCTTC
CDR3: CASKSGPLNYGYTF

size: NA
V: TRBV6-2/TRBV6-3
D: NA
J: TRBJ2-7
length: 13
DNA: TGTGCCAGCAGTCACGGACTCTTCTACGAGCAGTACTTC
CDR3: CASSHGLFYEQYF

size: few
V: TRBV2
D: NA
J: TRBJ1-1
length: 16
DNA: TGTGCCAGTATGCCCGGGACCTGGGGGGTGAACACTGAAGCTTTCTTT
CDR3: CASMPGTWGVNTEAFF

size: few
V: TRBV7-8
D: TRBD1
J: TRBJ2-5
length: 16
DNA: TGTGCCAGCAGCCCGTCCCGGGACAGATTCCAAGAGACCCAGTACTTC
CDR3: CASSPSRDRFQETQYF

size: many
V: TRBV5-1
D: TRBD2
J: TRBJ2-3
length: 15
DNA: TGCGCCAGCAGCCGGACTAGCGGATTGGCAGATACGCAGTATTTT
CDR3: CASSRTSGLADTQYF

size: many
V: TRBV2
D: TRBD1
J: TRBJ1-5
length: 13
DNA: TGTGCCAGCTGGGACAGGGTAGGTCAGCCCCAGCATTTT
CDR3: CASWDRVGQPQHF

size: many
V: TRBV6-5
D: NA
J: TRBJ2-3
length: 13
DNA: TGTGCCACCTTAAAAGGGAGCACAGATACGCAGTATTTT
CDR3: CATLKGSTDTQYF

size: many
V: TRBV6-5
D: NA
J: TRBJ1-1
length: 12
DNA: TGTGCCAGCAGCCTATCAGGGACTGAAGCTTTCTTT
CDR3: CASSLSGTEAFF

size: few
V: TRBV4-1
D: NA
J: TRBJ1-3
length: 17
DNA: TGCGCCAGCAGCCAAGTGCCCGCCAGGAGGCGGGGAAACACCATATATTTT
CDR3: CASSQVPARRRGNTIYF

size: many
V: TRBV29-1
D: NA
J: TRBJ2-5
length: 14
DNA: TGCAGCGTTGAGGGAGGCCATTTTCAAGAGACCCAGTACTTC
CDR3: CSVEGGHFQETQYF

size: few
V: TRBV5-1
D: NA
J: TRBJ1-1
length: 14
DNA: TGCGCCAGCAGCATCGGACAGCCCAACACTGAAGCTTTCTTT
CDR3: CASSIGQPNTEAFF

size: NA
V: TRBV7-9
D: NA
J: TRBJ2-1
length: 12
DNA: TGTGCCAGCAGCTTTGACCAGACTGAGCAGTTCTTC
CDR3: CASSFDQTEQFF

size: many
V: TRBV5-1
D: TRBD1
J: TRBJ2-3
length: 14
DNA: TGCGCCAGCATCCGGGACAGCAGCACAGATACGCAGTATTTT
CDR3: CASIRDSSTDTQYF

size: NA
V: TRBV9
D: NA
J: TRBJ2-5
length: 16
DNA: TGTGCCAGCAGCGTAGAGGCAGGCTTCCTCGGGGAGACCCAGTACTTC
CDR3: CASSVEAGFLGETQYF

size: few
V: TRBV12-3/TRBV12-4
D: NA
J: TRBJ1-1
length: 14
DNA: TGTGCCAGCAGTTTCGGAGGATTGGTCACTGAAGCTTTCTTT
CDR3: CASSFGGLVTEAFF

size: many
V: TRBV20-1
D: TRBD1
J: TRBJ1-3
length: 13
DNA: TGCAGTGCTCAGGGGGAGTACGAAAACACCATATATTTT
CDR3: CSAQGEYENTIYF

size: few
V: TRBV6-1
D: NA
J: TRBJ2-7
length: 16
DNA: TGTGCCAGCAGTGAAAGAGACGAGGGGCGACCCTACGAGCAGTACTTC
CDR3: CASSERDEGRPYEQYF

size: many
V: TRBV7-2
D: TRBD2
J: TRBJ2-5
length: 16
DNA: TGTGCCAGCAGCTTAAATAGCGGGGGTTCCCAAGAGACCCAGTACTTC
CDR3: CASSLNSGGSQETQYF

size: few
V: TRBV24-1
D: NA
J: TRBJ2-1
length: 22
DNA: TGTGCCACCAGTGACCCCAACCCCGGGACCCACGGGAGATCGGGCGGCTACAATGAGCAGTTCTTC
CDR3: CATSDPNPGTHGRSGGYNEQFF

size: many
V: TRBV5-1
D: NA
J: TRBJ2-5
length: 12
DNA: TGCGCCAGCAGCTTGGAATTCGAGACCCAGTACTTC
CDR3: CASSLEFETQYF

size: few
V: TRBV18
D: NA
J: TRBJ1-1
length: 14
DNA: TGTGCCAGCTCGTACAACCAAGGGGAAGCTGAAGCTTTCTTT
CDR3: CASSYNQGEAEAFF

size: few
V: TRBV3-1
D: NA
J: TRBJ1-3
length: 17
DNA: TGTGCCAGCAGCCAAGAGGCTAACAGACGCTCTGGAAACACCATATATTTT
CDR3: CASSQEANRRSGNTIYF